These 16 T cell receptor beta chains were all obtained from the same sample, sequenced in a study of regulatory T cells in long-lasting Graves disease. The time point is: persistent/refractory GD, antithyroid drugs over 5 years with positive TRAb. From PBMCs, RNA was extracted and then used to make the TCR library. According to the study, TCR beta libraries were built with iRepertoire HTBI primers and CDR3-region Arm-PCR. TCRdb processed the multiplex PCR reads anew with MiXCR; each CDR3 protein has one entry. The repertoire holds about 300,000 distinct CDR3 sequences, with 22% as singletons. The sequences come from peripheral blood mononuclear cells (PBMCs), collected when the disease was refractory, from a patient treated with antithyroid drugs. The receptor set was obtained from a female donor with Graves disease.

This clonotype was observed many times. The V call is TRBV30, the J call TRBJ2-7; 7 bases are a match to TRBD2. The CDR3 covers 12 residues. Trimming cost V 7 bases and J 2 bases; bases outside gene matches: 5. Germline loops: CDR1 GTSNPN, CDR2 SVGIG (reference sequence). CDR3 residues: CAFAGEPYEQYF. CDR3 sequence (DNA): TGTGCCTTTGCGGGAGAACCCTACGAGCAGTACTTC.

This clonotype appeared a few times. The chain links TRBV5-5 to TRBJ2-5, with D possibly matching TRBD2 (6 bases). The V end was cut by 2 bases, the J end by 3 bases, with 14 bases between. The CDR3 totals 15 residues. Germline assignment: CDR1 SGHKS and CDR2 YYEKEE (reference sequence). The CDR3 DNA follows: TGTGCCAGCAGCTTCCTCGGGCAGCGGGAAGAGACCCAGTACTTC. It is translated as CASSFLGQREETQYF.

This clonotype was found a few times. The V and J genes are TRBV7-2 and TRBJ2-7, with 9 bases lining up with TRBD2. Trimming cost V 5 bases and J 2 bases; bases outside gene matches: 7. CDR1 is SGHTA and CDR2 is FQGNSA in the germline V gene. The CDR3 runs to 15 residues. The DNA of the CDR3 is TGTGCCAGCAGCGTCGTCAGGACTAGCGCCTACGAGCAGTACTTC. Protein sequence: CASSVVRTSAYEQYF.

The chain uses TRBV4-3 and TRBJ1-2; no clear D gene. This CDR3 is 12 amino acids long. V dropped 0 bases and J dropped 8 bases, with 7 bases sitting between them. Germline CDR1 and CDR2: LGHNA and YSLEER. CDR3 amino acids: CASSQEPGGYTF. The CDR3 coding sequence is TGCGCCAGCAGCCAAGAGCCAGGCGGCTACACCTTC.

This clonotype was detected many times. J is TRBJ1-4 and V is TRBV28; D may be TRBD1 (5 bases). The CDR3 has 18 residues. Trimming removed 2 bases from V and 7 bases from J, with 23 bases in between. Germline CDR1 MDHEN, CDR2 SYDVKM. CDR3 DNA sequence: TGTGCCAGCAGTTTAGTGCCGGGCGGAAGGGGAGGTCGTGAAAAACTGTTTTTT. Amino acid sequence: CASSLVPGGRGGREKLFF.

This clonotype was counted a few times. The chain couples TRBV20-1 to TRBJ1-1, with TRBD1 matching over 9 bases. J was trimmed by 8 bases and V by 0 bases; bases with no gene match: 10. Germline V CDR1 and CDR2: DFQATT, SNEGSKA (reference sequence). This CDR3 has 15 amino acids. As DNA, the CDR3 is TGCAGTGCTAGAGAGACCGTCTACAGGGGGCAGGAAGCTTTCTTT. Its translation is CSARETVYRGQEAFF.

The V gene is TRBV30, the J gene TRBJ1-5; D is undetermined. The CDR3 has 14 amino acids. Germline V gives CDR1 GTSNPN, CDR2 SVGIG (reference sequence). V lost 2 bases and J 5 bases, leaving 13 bases between the germline ends. In DNA, the CDR3 is TGTGCCTGGAGTCTCCATCTTAAGGATCAGCCCCAGCATTTT. This codes for CAWSLHLKDQPQHF.

This clonotype was detected a few times. The V gene is TRBV6-2 or TRBV6-3, the J gene TRBJ2-1; D is unclear. The length of the CDR3 is 14 residues. V gave up 3 bases and J gave up 5 bases, with 11 bases separating them. Germline V lookup: CDR1 MNHEY, CDR2 SVGEGT. The CDR3 here is CASSYMRLDNEQFF. Written as DNA, the CDR3 is TGTGCCAGCAGTTATATGCGCCTTGACAATGAGCAGTTCTTC.

The genes are TRBV29-1 and TRBJ2-2, with a possible D match to TRBD1 (6 bases). From germline, CDR1 is SQVTM and CDR2 ANQGSEA. The length of the CDR3 is 14 residues. Trimming took 4 bases from V and 1 from J, leaving 10 bases between them. In nucleotides, the CDR3 is TGCAGCGTTGGAGGGGGAATGAACACCGGGGAGCTGTTTTTT. Translated, it gives CSVGGGMNTGELFF.

This clonotype has a count of ten or more. The chain is built from TRBV3-1 and TRBJ2-5; D not certain. Germline CDR1 is LGHDT and CDR2 is YNNKEL (reference sequence). This CDR3 contains 14 residues. V lost 1 base and J lost 2, with 8 bases in between. CDR3 bases: TGTGCCAGCAGCCAAGTGAACGGTCAAGAGACCCAGTACTTC. This codes for CASSQVNGQETQYF.

This clonotype was observed a handful of times. The CDR3 DNA sequence: TGTGCCACCAGCCCCCGGGACAGAGGTCTCTACGAGCAGTACTTC. Its protein product is CATSPRDRGLYEQYF. This sequence joins TRBV15 and TRBJ2-7, with 7 bases matching TRBD1. Germline CDR1 is LNHNV and CDR2 is YYDKDF (reference sequence). This CDR3 contains 15 residues. J gave up 3 bases and V 5 bases, and 10 bases lay outside the gene matches.

This clonotype was seen repeatedly, ten times or more. The gene calls are TRBV30 and TRBJ1-1; no clear D. Between the trimmed V and J ends, which lost 0 bases and 5 bases, there was a span of 4 bases. The V gene's germline CDR1 is GTSNPN and CDR2 SVGIG (reference sequence). This CDR3 comprises 11 residues. DNA of the CDR3: TGTGCCTGGAGTGTAATAACTGAAGCTTTCTTT. Translation: CAWSVITEAFF.

This clonotype has just a few counts. The CDR3 reads CASSIVLLAGPWSFSYTF. The DNA for the CDR3 is TGTGCCAGTAGTATCGTTCTTTTGGCGGGACCATGGAGTTTCAGCTACACCTTC. The J gene is TRBJ1-2, the V gene TRBV19, with D possibly TRBD1 on 5 matching bases. V lost 3 bases to trimming and J lost 9 bases, with 29 bases between them. The CDR3 has 18 residues. From germline, CDR1 is LNHDA and CDR2 SQIVND (reference sequence).

This clonotype has a count of ten or more. J is TRBJ2-7 and V is TRBV20-1, with 7 bases identical to TRBD2. From germline, CDR1 is DFQATT and CDR2 SNEGSKA (reference sequence). The CDR3 spans 13 residues. Trimming took 6 bases from V and 2 from J; bases not matched to a gene: 7. CDR3 protein: CSATTSGTYEQYF. The CDR3 nucleotides read TGCAGTGCCACTACAAGCGGGACCTACGAGCAGTACTTC.

The CDR3 bases are TGTGCCAGCAGTGCACGACAGGGGACCTTCTCTGGAAACACCATATATTTT. This encodes CASSARQGTFSGNTIYF. V gene TRBV6-1 combines with J gene TRBJ1-3; 8 bases map to TRBD1. V was clipped by 4 bases and J by 0 bases; unmatched bases: 8. Germline loops: CDR1 MNHNS, CDR2 SASEGT. This CDR3 region has 17 residues.

Worth noting for this clonotype: This could be a read error, since a much larger clone is one nucleotide away. V is TRBV28 and J is TRBJ2-7; the D gene could be TRBD1 or TRBD2 (5 bases each). The CDR3 length is 17 residues. Germline CDR1 reads MDHEN; CDR2 reads SYDVKM. The CDR3 loop is CAGSLAPVGTRSYEQYF. CDR3 bases: TGTGCCGGCAGTTTAGCCCCCGTGGGGACCCGCTCCTACGAGCAGTACTTC.